One and the same sample provided the 12 T cell receptor beta chains below, sequenced in a study of cytomegalovirus exposure and HLA in healthy donors. Researchers ran the PCR with 60 Vbeta and 13 Jbeta primers. The table came from immunoSEQ multiplex PCR; TCRdb's copy has only in-frame clones and leaves some out. This repertoire shows about 160,000 clones, roughly 82% found once; its top ten account for 2.5% to 3%. What was sequenced was PBMCs. The origin of the receptors is a woman in her fifties or sixties in good health and CMV-seropositive.

This chain uses TRBV30 with TRBJ2-1; D is undetermined. The CDR3 loop spans 13 amino acids. Germline V gene sequence: CDR1 GTSNPN, CDR2 SVGIG (reference sequence). Between the trimmed V and J ends, which lost 8 bases and 2 bases, there was a span of 13 bases. The CDR3, as DNA: TGTGCCCTCGAGGCGGTGACCTACAATGAGCAGTTCTTC. Amino acids: CALEAVTYNEQFF.

This chain connects TRBV4-1 to TRBJ2-1; 11 positions match TRBD2. The CDR3 consists of 16 residues. CDR1 MGHRA and CDR2 YSYEKL come from the germline V gene. J gave up 6 bases and V 2 bases, and 6 bases lay outside the gene matches. The CDR3 nucleotides read TGCGCCAGCAGCCAATCGGGACTAGCGGCGCCCAATGAGCAGTTCTTC. Its translation: CASSQSGLAAPNEQFF.

This sequence joins TRBV9 and TRBJ2-1; perhaps TRBD2 as D (6 bases). The V and J ends lost 5 bases and 5 bases respectively, with 11 bases between them. From germline, CDR1 is SGDLS and CDR2 YYNGEE. There are 13 residues in the CDR3. CDR3 bases: TGTGCCAGCAGGGGGACGGGGGACAATGAGCAGTTCTTC. Encoded protein: CASRGTGDNEQFF. Full variable domain (missing parts from reference TRBV9 and TRBJ2-1): DSGVTQTPKHLITATGQRVTLRCSPRSGDLSVYWYQQSLDQGLQFLIQYYNGEERAKGNILERFSAQQFPDLHSELNLSSLELGDSALYFCASRGTGDNEQFFGPGTRLTVL.

This chain connects TRBV6-6 to TRBJ2-7; 8 nucleotides line up with TRBD1. J gave up 2 bases and V 7 bases, and 10 bases lay outside the gene matches. Germline V gene lookup returns CDR1 MNHNY and CDR2 SVGAGI (reference sequence). This CDR3 is 15 amino acids long. The CDR3 here is CASTDRVMGPYEQYF. The CDR3, as DNA: TGTGCCAGCACGGACAGGGTGATGGGCCCCTACGAGCAGTACTTC.

The chain joins TRBV6-5 to TRBJ1-2; D gene uncertain. V was pared by 0 bases and J by 4 bases, with 9 bases between. This CDR3 comprises 14 residues. The V gene's germline CDR1 is MNHEY and CDR2 SVGAGI. CDR3 DNA sequence: TGTGCCAGCAGTTACTCGTCGGCAGGCTATGGCTACACCTTC. Its protein is CASSYSSAGYGYTF.

The chain links TRBV30 to TRBJ2-1; a possible D gene is TRBD1 (7 bases). Germline lookup yields CDR1 GTSNPN and CDR2 SVGIG (reference sequence). The CDR3 loop spans 13 amino acids. V lost 3 bases to trimming and J lost 4 bases, with 10 bases between them. Written as DNA, the CDR3 is TGTGCCTGGAGCTCAGGGGGGTACAATGAGCAGTTCTTC. It is translated as CAWSSGGYNEQFF.

This chain links TRBV7-9 with TRBJ2-7, with 8 bases matching TRBD1. The length of the CDR3 is 14 residues. With V trimmed by 5 bases and J by 3 bases, 6 bases remained unmatched. CDR1 is SEHNR and CDR2 is FQNEAQ in the germline V gene (reference sequence). CDR3: CASSPGQGDYEQYF. Here the CDR3 DNA reads TGTGCCAGCAGCCCCGGACAGGGAGACTACGAGCAGTACTTC.

The V and J genes are TRBV11-2 and TRBJ2-5, with no clear D. The CDR3 is 13 amino acids. V was clipped by 0 bases and J by 4 bases, with 6 bases between them. CDR1 is SGHAT and CDR2 is FQNNGV in the germline V gene. DNA of the CDR3: TGTGCCAGCAGCTTAGATCGGAGAGAGACCCAGTACTTC. Its protein is CASSLDRRETQYF.

The chain links TRBV18 to TRBJ1-4; D ambiguous. Germline V gene data show CDR1 as KGHSH and CDR2 as LQKENI. The ends were cut back, 5 bases at V and 0 bases at J, with 7 bases in the middle. This CDR3 spans 14 amino acids. CDR3 bases: TGTGCCAGCTCAGAGAGTGCAACTAATGAAAAACTGTTTTTT. Residues: CASSESATNEKLFF.

The chain is built from TRBV9 and TRBJ2-1; TRBD2 aligns across 10 bases. From germline, CDR1 is SGDLS and CDR2 YYNGEE. J lost 3 bases, V lost 1 base, and 1 base had no gene match. The CDR3 covers 15 residues. Written as DNA, the CDR3 is TGTGCCAGCAGCGTAAGCGGGGGGGTCTACAATGAGCAGTTCTTC. Residues: CASSVSGGVYNEQFF.

The V gene is TRBV4-2, the J gene TRBJ1-4; 9 bases align to TRBD1. CDR3 size: 18 residues. Germline CDR1 is LGHNA and CDR2 is YNFKEQ. Trimming cost V 0 bases and J 8 bases; bases outside gene matches: 13. CDR3 sequence (DNA): TGTGCCAGCAGCCAAGAGTCCTATGGGACAGGGATGGGCGAAAAACTGTTTTTT. Translating it yields CASSQESYGTGMGEKLFF.

The V call is TRBV10-2, the J call TRBJ1-1; D might be TRBD1 (6 bases). V lost 3 bases and J lost 4, with 12 bases in between. CDR1 is WSHSY, CDR2 SAAADI, per germline. The CDR3 is made up of 14 amino acids. The CDR3 loop reads CASSEQGGSTEAFF. As DNA, the CDR3 is TGCGCCAGCAGTGAACAAGGGGGAAGCACTGAAGCTTTCTTT.